The rows below give T cell receptor beta chains drawn from one sample of a study of shared clonotypes between healthy human individuals. Profiled with immunoSEQ multiplex PCR; TCRdb holds only in-frame clones, not every one. The top ten hold about a third of the sample, which has approximately 710,000 clones, less than 95% seen once. Specimen: memory CD8+ T cells from PBMCs. All receptors derive from a man aged 18-30 years in good health. Some clones in this sample may be carry-over from other donors' samples. The conserved cysteine and the conserved F or W are not part of the CDR3 here. Fields, in order: CDR3 length, J gene, D gene, V gene, CDR3 protein. D genes are given only for firm matches.

14	TRBJ1-2	TRBD1	TRBV7-9	ASSLGGRGHVYGYT
10	NA	NA	TRBV30	ASWNWGYEQY
8	TRBJ2-5	TRBD2	TRBV7-8	ASRGRVQY
17	TRBJ2-2	TRBD2	TRBV11-3	ASSLEWLAGSVNTGELF
14	TRBJ2-7	TRBD2	TRBV27	ASSSRLAGSSYEQY
11	TRBJ2-7	NA	TRBV9	ASSDPFENEQY
14	TRBJ1-3	NA	TRBV9	ASSPRGDGSGNTIY
11	TRBJ2-6	NA	TRBV27	ASTRSGANVLT
12	TRBJ2-7	NA	TRBV19	ASSKGRWGYEQY
12	TRBJ2-1	NA	TRBV28	ATRLVRVVNEQF
11	TRBJ2-7	NA	TRBV7-9	ASSYPGIYEQY
13	TRBJ2-7	NA	TRBV7-2	ASSLAGWASYEQY
13	TRBJ1-5	NA	TRBV6-1	ASRRTVSGDQPQH
13	TRBJ2-1	TRBD1	TRBV9	ASSVARTGGNEQF
14	TRBJ2-3	NA	TRBV4-3	ASSQGSLEGTDTQY
11	TRBJ2-3	NA	TRBV9	ASSAYMADTQY
12	TRBJ2-7	TRBD1	TRBV9	ASSLRDRDDEQY
12	TRBJ2-7	TRBD1	TRBV19	ASSIRDRPYEQY